A selection of T cell receptor beta chains follows, all from one sample in a study of T cell clonotyping in hematopoietic cell transplantation. Sequencing was performed with immunoSEQ multiplex PCR; in TCRdb, only in-frame clones are kept and a portion is missing. The sample yields 55,000 to 70,000 clones, 90% to 95% seen once. Specimen: peripheral blood mononuclear cells. The receptors come from a man in his forties or fifties in good health. Some clones in this sample may be carry-over from other donors' samples. The conserved cysteine and the conserved F or W are not part of the CDR3 here.

v_call,cdr3_aa
TRBV6-1,ASSEARQGDYT
TRBV7-8,ASSLAGAGKSSEQY
TRBV7-2,ASSRGLAGGLNWDEQF
TRBV6-5,ASSYSDSYNEQF
TRBV2,ASSGRTGPPYNEQF
TRBV7-6,ASSLYATGELF
TRBV29-1,SVAGAAGSNQPQH
TRBV7-3,ASSSPGGGELF
TRBV28,ASRTGFSYEQY
TRBV5-1,ASSLFSGTSGRSTDTQY
TRBV4-1,ASSQEGLAGVNEQF
TRBV10-3,AISPDRGPYEQY